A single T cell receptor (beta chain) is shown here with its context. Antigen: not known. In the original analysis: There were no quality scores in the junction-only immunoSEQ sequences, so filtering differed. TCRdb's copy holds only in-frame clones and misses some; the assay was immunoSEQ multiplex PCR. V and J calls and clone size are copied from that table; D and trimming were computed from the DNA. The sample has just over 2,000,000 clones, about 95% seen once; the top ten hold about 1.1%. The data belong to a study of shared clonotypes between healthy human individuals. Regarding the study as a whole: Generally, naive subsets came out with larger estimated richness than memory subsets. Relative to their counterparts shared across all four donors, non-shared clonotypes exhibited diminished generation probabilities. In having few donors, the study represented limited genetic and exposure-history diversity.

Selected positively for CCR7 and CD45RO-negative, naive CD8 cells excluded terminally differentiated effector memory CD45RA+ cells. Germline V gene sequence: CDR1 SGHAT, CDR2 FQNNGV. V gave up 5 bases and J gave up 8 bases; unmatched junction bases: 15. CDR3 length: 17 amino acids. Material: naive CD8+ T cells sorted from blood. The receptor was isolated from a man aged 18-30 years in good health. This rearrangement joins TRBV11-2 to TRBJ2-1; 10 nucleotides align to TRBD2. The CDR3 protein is CASSPVPLAGVGDEQFF. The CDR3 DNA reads TGTGCCAGCAGCCCCGTCCCCCTAGCGGGAGTCGGAGATGAGCAGTTCTTC.